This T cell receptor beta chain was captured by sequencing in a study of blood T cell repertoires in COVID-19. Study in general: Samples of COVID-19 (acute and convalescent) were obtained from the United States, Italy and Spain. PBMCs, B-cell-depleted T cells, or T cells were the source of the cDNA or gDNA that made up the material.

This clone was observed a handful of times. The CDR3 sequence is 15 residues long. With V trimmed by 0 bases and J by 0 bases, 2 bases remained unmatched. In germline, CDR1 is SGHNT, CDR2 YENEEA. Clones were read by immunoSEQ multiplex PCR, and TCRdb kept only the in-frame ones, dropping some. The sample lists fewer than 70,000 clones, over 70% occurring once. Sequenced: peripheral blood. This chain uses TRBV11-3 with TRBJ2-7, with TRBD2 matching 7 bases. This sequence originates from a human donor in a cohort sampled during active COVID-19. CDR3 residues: CASSLEAGDSYEQYF. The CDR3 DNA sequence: TGTGCCAGCAGCTTAGAGGCGGGAGACTCCTACGAGCAGTACTTC.